This T cell receptor beta chain comes out of a study of T-cell reconstitution after alpha-beta-depleted transplantation in children. The CDR3 runs 14 residues. J gave up 8 bases and V 10 bases, and 11 bases lay outside the gene matches. CDR1 and CDR2 (germline): LNHDA, SQIVND (reference sequence). This clonotype was found a few times. Unique molecular identifiers were incorporated when the TCRbeta library was constructed. Via MiXCR, TCRdb re-called the PCR reads, giving one row per CDR3 protein. Of about 540,000 distinct CDR3 sequences listed, around 19% are singletons. This TCR derives from a human donor who donated a stem cell graft to a child with acute lymphoblastic leukemia. The rearrangement links TRBV19 to TRBJ2-1, with 10 bases that match TRBD1. The sample was PBMCs from the stem cell graft donor, taken from the stem cell graft. CDR3 sequence (DNA): TGTGCCACCCAGAGGACAGGGGGGATCCATGAGCAGTTCTTC. Protein product: CATQRTGGIHEQFF.